A selection of T cell receptor beta chains follows, all from one sample in a study of control samples from healthy donors and cancer patients. TCRdb's copy holds only in-frame clones and misses some; the assay was immunoSEQ multiplex PCR. The table records around 100,000 clones, 88% of them present only once. The sample comprised blood. These receptors were collected from a man aged 25-45 years in good health. Both conserved end residues are part of each CDR3. D genes are given only for firm matches. The size of a clone is reported for some rows only, either as once, few or many, or as a class for expanded clones.

TRBJ2-5,TRBD2,few,TRBV29-1,TGCAGCGCTGGAACTAGCGATCAAGAGACCCAGTACTTC,CSAGTSDQETQYF
TRBJ2-3,NA,NA,TRBV5-1,TGCGCCAGCAGCCCACAGGGGACTAGCACAGATACGCAGTATTTT,CASSPQGTSTDTQYF
TRBJ2-7,NA,NA,TRBV25-1,TGTGCCAGCAGTGGAGGGATCGGCGAGCAGTACTTC,CASSGGIGEQYF
TRBJ2-3,NA,NA,TRBV10-3,TGTGCCATCAGTGATTACGGGGTAGATACGCAGTATTTT,CAISDYGVDTQYF
TRBJ2-7,NA,few,TRBV7-2,TGTGCCAGCAGCTACAAGGGCGGTTACGAGCAGTACTTC,CASSYKGGYEQYF
TRBJ2-1,NA,NA,TRBV7-9,TGTGCCAGCAGCTTTGTCATCTACAATGAGCAGTTCTTC,CASSFVIYNEQFF
TRBJ1-5,NA,few,TRBV6-5,TGTGCCAGCAGCAACTTAGGACCCTTACATTTT,CASSNLGPLHF
TRBJ1-5,NA,few,TRBV6-1,TGTGCCAGCAGTGCCACAGGGTTTCGGAATATAGGTGGTCAGCCCCAGCATTTT,CASSATGFRNIGGQPQHF
TRBJ2-7,NA,NA,TRBV12-3/TRBV12-4,TGTGCCAGCAGTTTAGCCTCTAGACTGGAGCAGTACTTC,CASSLASRLEQYF
TRBJ2-2,NA,NA,TRBV7-9,TGTGCCAGCAGCTTAGCTCTCAGCAACACCGGGGAGCTGTTTTTT,CASSLALSNTGELFF
TRBJ2-5,NA,NA,TRBV6-5,TGTGCCAGCAGCGGGGCTAGGTCTGGAGAGACCCAGTACTTC,CASSGARSGETQYF
TRBJ2-1,NA,once,TRBV6-5,TGTGCCAGCTCTTACCCTAAGCAGTTCTTC,CASSYPKQFF
TRBJ2-7,TRBD2,NA,TRBV7-2,TGTGCCAGCAGCATAACTAGCGGGAGCTACGAGCAGTACTTC,CASSITSGSYEQYF
TRBJ2-1,TRBD2,NA,TRBV12-3/TRBV12-4,TGTGCCACCCAAAAGGGACTAATAAATGAGCAGTTCTTC,CATQKGLINEQFF
TRBJ1-1,NA,NA,TRBV18,TGTGCCAGCTCACCACTTGGACAAAATGAAGCTTTCTTT,CASSPLGQNEAFF
TRBJ1-1,NA,NA,TRBV6-5,TGTGCCAGCAGAAGGCCGACAGGGAACACTGAAGCTTTCTTT,CASRRPTGNTEAFF
TRBJ2-7,NA,NA,TRBV7-3,TGTGCCAGCAGCTTACAGGGAACCTACGAGCAGTACTTC,CASSLQGTYEQYF
TRBJ2-7,TRBD2,NA,TRBV10-2,TGCGCCAGCAAGACTAGCGGTTACGAGCAGTACTTC,CASKTSGYEQYF
TRBJ2-7,TRBD2,NA,TRBV13,TGTGCCAGCAGCTTATCAAGCGGGGCCTACGAGCAGTACTTC,CASSLSSGAYEQYF
TRBJ2-5,NA,NA,TRBV5-1,TGCGCCAGCAGCTTGGTGGGCTCTCTCCCAGAGACCCAGTACTTC,CASSLVGSLPETQYF
TRBJ2-5,NA,NA,TRBV19,TGTGCCAGTAGTATAGAGACCCAGTACTTC,CASSIETQYF
TRBJ1-5,NA,NA,TRBV19,TGTGCCGGTAGTATAGAAGGGATGGGCAATCAGCCCCAGCATTTT,CAGSIEGMGNQPQHF
TRBJ2-2,TRBD2,NA,TRBV7-3,TGTGCCAGCAGCCCTTCCGGGACTAGCGGTTCTAACACCGGGGAGCTGTTTTTT,CASSPSGTSGSNTGELFF
TRBJ2-5,TRBD2,NA,TRBV11-2,TGTGCCAGCAGCTTAGGCCTAAGGTGGGAGGGGACCCTCCAAGAGACCCAGTACTTC,CASSLGLRWEGTLQETQYF
TRBJ2-7,NA,NA,TRBV2,TGTGCCAGCAGTGAACAAGGGGCCAACTACGAGCAGTACTTC,CASSEQGANYEQYF
TRBJ2-3,TRBD1,NA,TRBV9,TGTGCCAGCAGCGATAACAGGGGAACAGATACGCAGTATTTT,CASSDNRGTDTQYF
TRBJ2-1,TRBD2,NA,TRBV11-2,TGTGCCAGCAGCAGTCCGCGGGAGACATACAATGAGCAGTTCTTC,CASSSPRETYNEQFF
TRBJ2-2,TRBD1,NA,TRBV18,TGTGCCAGCTCACCACAGGGGGCTGGCCGCTCCGGGGAGCTGTTTTTT,CASSPQGAGRSGELFF
TRBJ2-1,NA,NA,TRBV20-1,TGCAGTGCTAGTTTCTCGGTCTCCTACAATGAGCAGTTCTTC,CSASFSVSYNEQFF
TRBJ2-5,NA,NA,TRBV5-5,TGTGCCAGCAGCTTGGTTGGGGGTGAAGAGACCCAGTACTTC,CASSLVGGEETQYF
TRBJ2-7,NA,NA,TRBV25-1,TGTGCCAGCAGTGACTACGAGCAGTACTTC,CASSDYEQYF
TRBJ2-3,NA,NA,TRBV18,TGTGCCAGCTCACAGGACCTTCCAGATACGCAGTATTTT,CASSQDLPDTQYF
TRBJ1-5,NA,NA,TRBV19,TGTGCCAGTAGTATAGGTGGAGGACTAAGCAATCAGCCCCAGCATTTT,CASSIGGGLSNQPQHF
TRBJ2-1,TRBD2,NA,TRBV3-1/TRBV3-2,TGTGCCAGCAGCCAAGATCTTCGGGGGGGGTCCTACAATGAGCAGTTCTTC,CASSQDLRGGSYNEQFF
TRBJ1-5,NA,NA,TRBV19,TGTGCCAGTAGTATAGTAGGCAGGGGAATCCGGCCCCAGCATTTT,CASSIVGRGIRPQHF
TRBJ2-2,TRBD1,NA,TRBV5-5,TGTGCCAGCAGCTACGGACAGGGAGCACTTACCGGGGAGCTGTTTTTT,CASSYGQGALTGELFF
TRBJ2-7,NA,NA,TRBV18,TGTGCCAGCTCACCGGGAGTACCCTACGAGCAGTACTTC,CASSPGVPYEQYF
TRBJ2-1,TRBD1,NA,TRBV3-1/TRBV3-2,TGTGCCAGCAGCCAAGCAGGGGGCGAGCAGTTCTTC,CASSQAGGEQFF
TRBJ1-1,TRBD1,NA,TRBV13,TGTGCCAGCAGCCCAGACAGGGGCGGATTGAACACTGAAGCTTTCTTT,CASSPDRGGLNTEAFF
TRBJ2-7,NA,NA,TRBV10-3,TGTGCCACCTCCCCGGGAGCCTACGAGCAGTACTTC,CATSPGAYEQYF
TRBJ2-3,TRBD2,NA,TRBV7-2,TGTGCCAGCAGCCTTACACTAGCGACTTTCACAGATACGCAGTATTTT,CASSLTLATFTDTQYF
TRBJ2-1,TRBD2,few,TRBV27,TGTGCCAGCAGTCTACTCATAGCGGGACCCTACAATGAGCAGTTCTTC,CASSLLIAGPYNEQFF
TRBJ2-1,TRBD2,NA,TRBV7-2,TGTGCCAGCAGCTGGGGGGGTGTCAATGAGCAGTTCTTC,CASSWGGVNEQFF
TRBJ1-2,NA,NA,TRBV21-1,TGTGCCGGGGGTACGAGGGGGAATAACTATGGCTACACCTTC,CAGGTRGNNYGYTF
TRBJ2-7,TRBD1,NA,TRBV13,TGTGCCAGCAGCTTAAGTGTTGGTGGGGACAGGGCTGAGGAGCAGTACTTC,CASSLSVGGDRAEEQYF